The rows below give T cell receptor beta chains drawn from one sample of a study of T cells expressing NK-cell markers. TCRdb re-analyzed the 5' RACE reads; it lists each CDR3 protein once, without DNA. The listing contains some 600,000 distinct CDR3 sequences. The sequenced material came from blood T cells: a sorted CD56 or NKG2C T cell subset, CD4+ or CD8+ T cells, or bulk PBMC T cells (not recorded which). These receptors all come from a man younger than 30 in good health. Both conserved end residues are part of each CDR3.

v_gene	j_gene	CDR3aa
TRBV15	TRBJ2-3	CATSRDLVTPSTDTQYF
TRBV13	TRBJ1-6	CASSRKQDSLYNSPLHF
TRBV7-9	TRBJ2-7	CASSHSDPTYEQYF
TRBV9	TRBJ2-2	CASSVGGPGLAGGPSGELFF
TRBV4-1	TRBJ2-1	CASSQGQPLYNEQFF
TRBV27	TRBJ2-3	CASSFSTGVGTQYF
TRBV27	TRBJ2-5	CASRKRGTQYF
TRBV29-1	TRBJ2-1	CSVGAGTSDNEQFF
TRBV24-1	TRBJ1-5	CATRAGTNSNQPQHF
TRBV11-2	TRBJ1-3	CASCQEFGNTIYF
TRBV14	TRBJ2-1	CASSQGTAGSYNEQFF
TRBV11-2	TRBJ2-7	CASSSWGAASGRAQNLYEQYF
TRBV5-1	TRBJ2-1	CASSPRAGTYNEQFF
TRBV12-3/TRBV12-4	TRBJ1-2	CASSLGQGLGYTF
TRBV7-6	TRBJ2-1	CASSLENREASGGNEQFF
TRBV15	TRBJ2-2	CATSRDFTSGQYTGELFF
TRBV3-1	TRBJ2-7	CASSQGLAGNYEQYF
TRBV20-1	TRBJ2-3	CSATSRDTQYF
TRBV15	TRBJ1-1	CATSRYTDTARVAFF
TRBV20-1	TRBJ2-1	CSGVGTSRNEQFF
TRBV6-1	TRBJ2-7	CASSLDRNVGFYEQYF
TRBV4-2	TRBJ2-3	CASSPPDAEEGTDTQYF
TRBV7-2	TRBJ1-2	CASSRSRDRVSNYGYTF
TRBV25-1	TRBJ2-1	CASSELSGRANNEQFF
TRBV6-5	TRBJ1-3	CASSYRTGFSGNTIYF
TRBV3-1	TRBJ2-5	CASTPWEAPQETQYF
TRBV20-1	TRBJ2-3	CSARGRLGGTDTQYF
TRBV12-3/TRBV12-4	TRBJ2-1	CASTLPGLAGYNEQFF
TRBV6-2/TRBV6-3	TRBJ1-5	CAGSSGVMQPQHF
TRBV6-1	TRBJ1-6	CASLSDYNSPLHF
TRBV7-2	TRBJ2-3	CASSPGPDTQYF
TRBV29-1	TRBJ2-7	CSVEVSGGAYEQYF
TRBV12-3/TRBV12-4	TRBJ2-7	CASSPRRLAGEEQYF
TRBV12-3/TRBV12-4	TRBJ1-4	CASRPGQGGEKLFF